The 14 T cell receptor beta chains given below trace back to one sample, sequenced in a study of spatial heterogeneity in lung cancer (dated by TCRdb to between 2018 and 2020). Results and caveats for the whole study, not just this receptor: The tumor nonsynonymous mutation count correlated with the number of expanded intratumoral alpha and beta TCRs.

Library generation was performed with 5' RACE. Sequencing was carried out with a NextSeq 500. TCRdb took the public reads, trimmed them with fastp at Q25, ran MiXCR for clone calling and kept in-frame beta chains. When rows share a CDR3 protein, they turn into one entry using the most common DNA and genes. The sample table shows 8,000 or so distinct CDR3 sequences, and 6.5% to 9% are seen once. Of the sample, around 9.3% is held by the ten largest clones. Their recognized antigens are unknown. In light of the paper, this sample's time point label describes: sample taken at primary tumor resection. The sequencing used lung tumor tissue, collected at surgery. The receptors shown here come from a male donor with early-stage non-small cell lung cancer.

J is TRBJ2-7 and V is TRBV29-1; D might be TRBD1 (6 bases). V was pared by 4 bases and J by 3 bases, with 13 bases between. Germline CDR1 SQVTM, CDR2 ANQGSEA. CDR3 length: 13 amino acids. CDR3 nucleotide sequence: TGCAGCGTTGGCCCCAGGGGCGACTACGAGCAGTACTTC. The encoded protein is CSVGPRGDYEQYF.

Judged by abundance, this clonotype is medium-sized. The rearrangement joins TRBV12-3 or TRBV12-4 to TRBJ2-5, with TRBD2 matching 7 bases. CDR3 length: 15 residues. With V trimmed by 2 bases and J by 3 bases, 6 bases remained unmatched. In DNA, the CDR3 is TGTGCCAGCAGTTTAAATGATGGGACTAAAGAGACCCAGTACTTC. Its protein is CASSLNDGTKETQYF.

Within the sample, this clonotype is medium-sized. The chain uses TRBV5-1 and TRBJ1-2, with TRBD1 matching 9 bases. The CDR3 spans 15 residues. The germline CDR1 and CDR2 sequences are SGHRS and YFSETQ. After removal of 3 bases from V and 2 bases from J, the junction contained 5 bases not matched to a gene. CDR3 in amino acids: CASSSRGQGNYGYTF. In nucleotides, the CDR3 is TGCGCCAGCAGCTCCCGAGGACAGGGGAACTATGGCTACACCTTC. Full variable domain (missing parts from reference TRBV5-1 and TRBJ1-2): KAGVTQTPRYLIKTRGQQVTLSCSPISGHRSVSWYQQTPGQGLQFLFEYFSETQRNKGNFPGRFSGRQFSNSRSEMNVSTLELGDSALYLCASSSRGQGNYGYTFGSGTRLTVV.

This clonotype is labeled as medium-sized. The chain has TRBV10-2 and TRBJ2-1; 11 bases match TRBD1. The CDR3 has 17 residues. V lost 3 bases and J lost 9; bases outside the gene matches: 13. Germline CDR1 is WSHSY and CDR2 is SAAADI. The CDR3 is CASSEGTGGPGIGEQFF. Here the CDR3 DNA reads TGCGCCAGCAGTGAAGGGACAGGGGGACCCGGAATCGGTGAGCAGTTCTTC.

This clonotype ranks as medium-sized. The V gene is TRBV7-2, the J gene TRBJ2-3; TRBD2 matches at 12 bases. V lost 4 bases, J lost 10 bases, and 6 bases stayed unmatched. The germline V gene has CDR1 SGHTA and CDR2 FQGNSA. The CDR3 extends over 14 amino acids. The CDR3 coding sequence is TGTGCCAGCAGCTCCACTAGCGGGAGGTGGGCGCAGTATTTT. It translates to CASSSTSGRWAQYF.

This clonotype was observed a few times. The rearrangement links TRBV18 to TRBJ1-5; 9 positions agree with TRBD1. Germline V CDR1 and CDR2: KGHSH, LQKENI. This CDR3 contains 15 residues. V trimming: 3 bases; J trimming: 7 bases; junction bases outside the gene matches: 7. The chain's CDR3 is CASSPGTGLQQPQHF. For the CDR3, the DNA is TGTGCCAGCTCACCCGGGACAGGGCTCCAACAGCCCCAGCATTTT.

This clonotype was observed at least ten times. The chain recombines TRBV11-2 with TRBJ1-2; D might be TRBD1 (6 bases). The ends were cut back, 5 bases at V and 4 bases at J, with 38 bases in the middle. The CDR3 runs to 22 residues. Germline CDR1 and CDR2: SGHAT and FQNNGV. This chain's CDR3 is CASSLVGPMRGGQPTALYGYTF. The CDR3 DNA is TGTGCCAGCAGCCTAGTAGGCCCTATGCGGGGCGGACAGCCGACGGCCCTCTATGGCTACACCTTC.

This clonotype is labeled medium-sized. The V call is TRBV28, the J call TRBJ2-1, with 12 bases matching TRBD1. The trim removed 8 bases at V and 8 bases at J, leaving 13 bases unmatched. This CDR3 has 16 residues. Looked up from germline, CDR1 is MDHEN and CDR2 is SYDVKM. The DNA for the CDR3 is TGTGCCAGCCGAACCGGACCCGGGACAGGGGGCTATGAGCAGTTCTTC. Its protein product is CASRTGPGTGGYEQFF.

This clonotype was counted at least ten times. This chain links TRBV7-9 with TRBJ1-1; tentative D call: TRBD1 (5 bases). The V end lost 1 base, the J end lost 3 bases, and 9 bases lay between the germline ends. Germline lookup yields CDR1 SEHNR and CDR2 FQNEAQ (reference sequence). The CDR3 sequence is 14 residues long. CDR3 loop: CASSLVQGDTEAFF. The CDR3 nucleotides are TGTGCCAGCAGCTTAGTCCAGGGTGACACTGAAGCTTTCTTT.

By share of the sample, this clonotype is medium-sized. As DNA, the CDR3 is TGTGCCAGCAGTAGTCGACAGGGGATGAACACTGAAGCTTTCTTT. Its translation: CASSSRQGMNTEAFF. This chain connects TRBV6-2 or TRBV6-3 to TRBJ1-1, with TRBD1 identical over 8 bases. This CDR3 has 15 amino acids. V gave up 5 bases and J gave up 0 bases; unmatched junction bases: 5. Germline V CDR1 and CDR2: MNHEY, SVGEGT.

In nucleotides, the CDR3 is TGTGCCAGCAGCTTAACGTTGCGGGATACGCAGTATTTT. It encodes CASSLTLRDTQYF. This chain uses TRBV7-3 with TRBJ2-3; D is undetermined. V was cut by 0 bases and J by 6 bases, with 7 bases left in between. This CDR3 has 13 amino acids. Germline V CDR1 and CDR2: SGHTA, FQGTGA.

By share of the sample, this clonotype is medium-sized. The chain has TRBV24-1 and TRBJ2-1; no clear D gene. Trimming took off 7 bases at V and 8 bases at J, with 23 bases between the two ends. Germline CDR1 and CDR2: KGHDR and SFDVKD. The CDR3 is 16 amino acids. The CDR3, as DNA: TGTGCCACCAGCCCACAGTCTAGGGCCGGTAGGGATGAGCAGTTCTTC. It is translated as CATSPQSRAGRDEQFF.

This clonotype showed up many times. This chain links TRBV20-1 with TRBJ2-1; TRBD2 matches at 11 bases. The CDR3 consists of 16 residues. In germline, CDR1 is DFQATT, CDR2 SNEGSKA (reference sequence). The trim removed 1 base at V and 1 base at J, leaving 3 bases unmatched. The CDR3 protein is CSARGLAGTSYNEQFF. CDR3 nucleotide sequence: TGCAGTGCTAGAGGACTAGCGGGAACTTCCTACAATGAGCAGTTCTTC.

This clonotype has ten or more counts. J is TRBJ2-4 and V is TRBV11-2; possibly TRBD2 for D (5 bases). The germline gives CDR1 SGHAT, CDR2 FQNNGV. Between the trimmed V and J ends, which lost 5 bases and 8 bases, there was a span of 13 bases. The CDR3 loop spans 13 amino acids. CDR3 in DNA: TGTGCCAGCAGCACCGGCGGACTGGACATTCAGTACTTC. It is translated as CASSTGGLDIQYF.